Listed below are T cell receptor beta chains from one sample, sequenced in a study of blood T cell repertoires in COVID-19. Using immunoSEQ multiplex PCR, the repertoire was profiled, and TCRdb retains in-frame clones only, with some absent. The sample contains about 68,000 clones, just over 85% of which appear only once. The specimen sequenced was peripheral blood. These TCRs come from a man aged 30 to 45 with acute or convalescent COVID-19. The CDR3 runs from the conserved cysteine through the conserved F or W. D genes are given only for firm matches. Some rows have no size entry. The others give once, few or many, or a class for an expanded clone.

>TRBJ2-3|TRBD2|TRBV28|.
CASRSLAGGSDTQYF
TGTGCCAGCAGGTCACTAGCGGGAGGGTCAGATACGCAGTATTTT
>TRBJ2-1|TRBD2|TRBV2|.
CASKKGGSIDEQFF
TGTGCCAGCAAGAAGGGCGGGAGTATCGATGAGCAGTTCTTC
>TRBJ2-1|.|TRBV15|.
CATNSRLTYNEQFF
TGTGCCACCAACTCGCGGCTAACCTACAATGAGCAGTTCTTC
>TRBJ2-3|.|TRBV27|.
CASSLSSPWQDTQYF
TGTGCCAGCAGTTTATCATCACCCTGGCAGGATACGCAGTATTTT
>TRBJ1-2|.|TRBV3-1/TRBV3-2|.
CASSQEVGGARYGYTF
TGTGCCAGCAGCCAAGAAGTCGGCGGGGCGCGGTATGGCTACACCTTC
>TRBJ2-1|TRBD1|TRBV7-6|.
CASSNWDRGYNEQFF
TGTGCCAGCAGCAATTGGGACAGGGGATACAATGAGCAGTTCTTC
>TRBJ2-3|TRBD1|TRBV6-1|.
CASSEFGTAGGQYF
TGTGCCAGCAGTGAATTCGGGACAGCCGGAGGGCAGTATTTT
>TRBJ2-5|TRBD1|TRBV2|.
CASGAPRQGQETQYF
TGTGCCAGCGGAGCCCCCCGACAGGGCCAAGAGACCCAGTACTTC
>TRBJ2-7|.|TRBV6-5|once
CSLAYLGEQYF
TGTAGTCTAGCATACCTAGGCGAGCAGTACTTC
>TRBJ2-3|.|TRBV6-5|.
CASKTGSTDTQYF
TGTGCCAGCAAAACAGGAAGCACAGATACGCAGTATTTT
>TRBJ2-2|.|TRBV7-9|.
CASSTGSGELFF
TGTGCCAGCAGTACAGGGTCCGGGGAGCTGTTTTTT
>TRBJ2-1|TRBD1|TRBV19|.
CASNRDRANNEQFF
TGTGCCAGTAACCGGGACAGGGCTAACAATGAGCAGTTCTTC
>TRBJ2-1|.|TRBV5-1|.
CASSLGQTYNEQFF
TGCGCCAGCAGCTTGGGACAGACCTACAATGAGCAGTTCTTC
>TRBJ2-3|.|TRBV4-1|once
CASSRTAPDTQYF
TGCGCCAGCAGCCGGACTGCCCCGGATACGCAGTATTTT
>TRBJ1-5|.|TRBV5-1|many
CASSLEGGAQPQHF
TGCGCCAGCAGCTTAGAAGGGGGGGCCCAGCCCCAGCATTTT
>TRBJ2-6|.|TRBV13|.
CASSLTKGVMPGANVLTF
TGTGCCAGCAGCTTAACGAAGGGAGTTATGCCTGGGGCCAACGTCCTGACTTTC
>TRBJ2-3|.|TRBV6-6|.
CASSQTSRNTDTQYF
TGTGCCAGCAGTCAAACTAGCAGGAACACAGATACGCAGTATTTT
>TRBJ2-6|.|TRBV7-9|.
CASSPGGGFSGANVLTF
TGTGCCAGCAGCCCCGGTGGGGGGTTTTCTGGGGCCAACGTCCTGACTTTC
>TRBJ1-2|.|TRBV5-1|.
CASSLNRDNYGYTF
TGCGCCAGCAGCTTGAACAGGGACAACTATGGCTACACCTTC
>TRBJ2-7|.|TRBV3-1/TRBV3-2|.
CASRNSGTATYEQYF
TGTGCCAGCAGAAATTCCGGGACTGCAACCTACGAGCAGTACTTC
>TRBJ2-5|.|TRBV6-5|.
CASSRISTGTQYF
TGTGCCAGCAGTAGGATCTCAACGGGGACCCAGTACTTC
>TRBJ2-1|.|TRBV7-2|.
CASSFSGPNNEQFF
TGTGCCAGCAGCTTCAGCGGACCTAACAATGAGCAGTTCTTC
>TRBJ1-1|TRBD1|TRBV6-5|.
CASRLLTGMNTEAFF
TGTGCCAGCAGGTTACTGACAGGGATGAACACTGAAGCTTTCTTT
>TRBJ2-7|TRBD2|TRBV5-1|.
CASSFTQSGSYEQYF
TGCGCCAGCAGCTTCACTCAGAGCGGGAGTTACGAGCAGTACTTC
>TRBJ2-7|.|TRBV14|.
CASSQSYLQYF
TGTGCCAGCAGCCAATCGTACTTGCAGTACTTC
>TRBJ2-7|TRBD2|TRBV28|.
CASSSGTSGGYEQYF
TGTGCCAGCAGCTCCGGGACTAGCGGGGGGTACGAGCAGTACTTC
>TRBJ1-4|TRBD1|TRBV2|.
CASSGQGPSTNEKLFF
TGTGCCAGCAGTGGACAGGGCCCCTCAACTAATGAAAAACTGTTTTTT
>TRBJ1-4|TRBD1|TRBV10-3|.
CATYSGTGDEKLFF
TGTGCCACGTACTCCGGGACAGGGGATGAAAAACTGTTTTTT
>TRBJ1-2|TRBD1|TRBV6-2/TRBV6-3|few
CASSYTPGQGNGYTF
TGTGCCAGCAGTTACACGCCCGGACAGGGAAATGGCTACACCTTC
>TRBJ2-7|.|TRBV27|.
CASSLAWDFYEQYF
TGTGCCAGCAGTTTAGCTTGGGACTTCTACGAGCAGTACTTC
>TRBJ2-7|.|TRBV6-5|.
CASSRRRDLYEQYF
TGTGCCAGCAGCCGGAGACGGGATCTCTACGAGCAGTACTTC
>TRBJ2-3|.|TRBV7-9|.
CASSIGGTPADTQYF
TGTGCCAGCAGCATAGGGGGGACACCCGCGGATACGCAGTATTTT
>TRBJ2-7|.|TRBV5-5|.
CASSVTGYEQYF
TGTGCCAGCAGCGTGACAGGCTACGAGCAGTACTTC
>TRBJ2-7|TRBD1|TRBV30|.
CAWGRGLSYEQYF
TGTGCCTGGGGTAGGGGGCTCTCCTACGAGCAGTACTTC
>TRBJ1-4|TRBD1|TRBV7-2|.
CASSWDRNEKLFF
TGTGCCAGCAGCTGGGACAGAAATGAAAAACTGTTTTTT
>TRBJ2-2|TRBD2|TRBV5-8|.
CASSGGEGSGELFF
TGTGCCAGCAGCGGAGGGGAGGGGTCCGGGGAGCTGTTTTTT
>TRBJ1-6|.|TRBV19|.
CASTTSPSIGSPLHF
TGTGCCAGTACTACCTCCCCTTCTATTGGTTCACCCCTCCACTTT
>TRBJ2-1|.|TRBV11-2|.
CASSLDRTDGQFF
TGTGCCAGCAGCTTAGATCGAACAGACGGGCAGTTCTTC
>TRBJ1-2|.|TRBV30|.
CAWYQGGGYGYTF
TGTGCCTGGTATCAGGGCGGGGGCTATGGCTACACCTTC
>TRBJ2-1|TRBD2|TRBV29-1|.
CSVGAGGFGNEQFF
TGCAGCGTTGGGGCGGGAGGGTTCGGCAATGAGCAGTTCTTC
>TRBJ2-7|TRBD2|TRBV4-1|.
CASSQEMGLYEQYF
TGCGCCAGCAGCCAAGAGATGGGACTATACGAGCAGTACTTC
>TRBJ1-5|.|TRBV28|few
CASSSAEFYSNQPQHF
TGTGCCAGCAGTTCGGCGGAGTTCTATAGCAATCAGCCCCAGCATTTT
>TRBJ1-2|TRBD1|TRBV6-6|.
CASSRTGDGYTF
TGTGCCAGCAGCCGGACAGGCGATGGCTACACCTTC
>TRBJ2-7|TRBD2|TRBV11-2|once
CASSLGLAGYEQYF
TGTGCCAGCAGCTTAGGGCTAGCGGGCTACGAGCAGTACTTC
>TRBJ2-7|.|TRBV30|.
CAWGGLYEQYF
TGTGCCTGGGGAGGTCTCTACGAGCAGTACTTC
>TRBJ2-7|.|TRBV6-2/TRBV6-3|few
CASSYVTVGEQYF
TGTGCCAGCAGTTACGTGACAGTTGGCGAGCAGTACTTC
>TRBJ2-2|TRBD2|TRBV27|.
CASSSGASGIDTGELFF
TGTGCCAGCAGTTCGGGAGCGAGCGGGATCGACACCGGGGAGCTGTTTTTT
>TRBJ1-1|.|TRBV9|.
CASSVEDDGGYTEAFF
TGTGCCAGCAGCGTAGAGGATGATGGGGGGTACACTGAAGCTTTCTTT
>TRBJ2-5|TRBD1|TRBV7-9|.
CASSSGTGGETQYF
TGTGCCAGCAGTTCCGGGACAGGCGGAGAGACCCAGTACTTC
>TRBJ2-7|TRBD2|TRBV6-2/TRBV6-3|.
CASSYGTSGNAEQYF
TGTGCCAGCAGTTACGGGACTAGCGGGAACGCCGAGCAGTACTTC
>TRBJ2-7|.|TRBV7-4|.
CASSLSGPPPYEQYF
TGTGCCAGCAGCTTAAGCGGGCCGCCACCCTACGAGCAGTACTTC
>TRBJ1-3|.|TRBV19|.
CASGLRGTTRNTIYF
TGTGCCAGCGGGCTTAGGGGGACGACGAGAAACACCATATATTTT
>TRBJ2-1|.|TRBV19|few
CAAGPLRRDEQFF
TGTGCCGCTGGACCCCTCAGGCGGGATGAGCAGTTCTTC
>TRBJ1-6|.|TRBV7-9|.
CASSDYLNSPLHF
TGTGCCAGCAGCGACTACCTTAATTCACCCCTCCACTTT
>TRBJ1-5|.|TRBV3-1/TRBV3-2|once
CASSGIGNQPQHF
TGTGCCAGCTCAGGGATTGGCAATCAGCCCCAGCATTTT
>TRBJ1-6|.|TRBV7-2|.
CASSPQGETPLHF
TGTGCCAGCAGCCCACAGGGAGAAACACCCCTCCACTTT
>TRBJ2-7|TRBD1|TRBV29-1|.
CSVEDLRTGPDEQYF
TGCAGCGTTGAAGATCTTAGGACAGGCCCAGACGAGCAGTACTTC
>TRBJ2-7|TRBD2|TRBV5-8|.
CASSLGGTSYEQYF
TGTGCCAGCAGCTTGGGAGGGACTAGTTACGAGCAGTACTTC
>TRBJ1-4|.|TRBV6-6|.
CASSTAVTRQGEKLFF
TGTGCCAGCAGTACAGCGGTGACTCGTCAAGGCGAAAAACTGTTTTTT
>TRBJ2-7|TRBD1|TRBV13|.
CASSPNRDRGLGEQYF
TGTGCCAGCAGCCCTAACCGGGACAGGGGGCTGGGGGAGCAGTACTTC